Each of the 18 T cell receptor beta chains below was sequenced from the same sample in a study of blood T cell repertoires in COVID-19. The table came from immunoSEQ multiplex PCR; TCRdb's copy has only in-frame clones and leaves some out. The table includes around 47,000 clones, around 81% detected once. Material: peripheral blood. The receptors shown here come from a woman of 80 years or more with COVID-19, enrolled during active disease.

This sequence joins TRBV6-5 and TRBJ1-5; possibly TRBD1 for D (5 bases). The V and J ends lost 5 bases and 9 bases respectively, with 20 bases between them. The CDR3 spans 15 residues. The germline V gene has CDR1 MNHEY and CDR2 SVGAGI. CDR3 DNA: TGTGCCAGCAGTAACGGGGGGGTGGATTTAGGGCCCCAGCATTTT. It specifies CASSNGGVDLGPQHF.

The chain is built from TRBV6-6 and TRBJ1-5; no clear D gene. The length of the CDR3 is 16 residues. V was pared by 7 bases and J by 0 bases, with 16 bases between. Germline lookup yields CDR1 MNHNY and CDR2 SVGAGI (reference sequence). CDR3 sequence reads: CASTHGSKGSNQPQHF. As DNA, the CDR3 is TGTGCCAGCACCCACGGGAGTAAGGGTAGCAATCAGCCCCAGCATTTT.

The rearrangement links TRBV6-6 to TRBJ2-5, with 10 bases identical to TRBD2. Germline assignment: CDR1 MNHNY and CDR2 SVGAGI (reference sequence). The CDR3 runs 15 residues. V shed 2 bases and J 6 bases; nucleotides not matched to a gene: 6. Here the CDR3 reads CASSYMVAGGQTQYF. CDR3 DNA: TGTGCCAGCAGTTACATGGTAGCGGGAGGTCAGACCCAGTACTTC.

The gene calls are TRBV7-2 and TRBJ2-7; weak D call: TRBD2 (5 bases). The V gene lost 3 bases and the J gene lost 0 bases, with 12 bases spanning the gap. The CDR3 is 15 amino acids. CDR1 is SGHTA and CDR2 is FQGNSA in the germline V gene. In DNA, the CDR3 is TGTGCCAGCAGCTTGAATTCACGGGGCTCCTACGAGCAGTACTTC. Translation gives CASSLNSRGSYEQYF.

The chain couples TRBV2 to TRBJ1-2; D gene uncertain. The CDR3 length is 11 residues. V lost 8 bases and J 5 bases, leaving 9 bases between the germline ends. Germline V gene lookup returns CDR1 SNHLY and CDR2 FYNNEI. CDR3 sequence (DNA): TGTGCCAGCCAGCTCGGGTATGGCTACACCTTC. Encoded protein: CASQLGYGYTF.

The rearrangement links TRBV19 to TRBJ2-5; 7 bases agree with TRBD2. The CDR3 covers 16 residues. The germline V gene encodes CDR1 LNHDA and CDR2 SQIVND (reference sequence). With 1 base clipped from V and 2 bases from J, the junction kept 7 bases outside the gene matches. The CDR3 reads CASSIATSGGQETQYF. Written as DNA, the CDR3 is TGTGCCAGTAGTATAGCTACCTCGGGGGGTCAAGAGACCCAGTACTTC.

This clone occurred a few times. The J gene is TRBJ1-5, the V gene TRBV19; 10 bases match TRBD1. Germline assignment: CDR1 LNHDA and CDR2 SQIVND (reference sequence). The CDR3 is made up of 13 amino acids. V gave up 5 bases and J gave up 7 bases; unmatched junction bases: 2. The CDR3 bases are TGTGCCAGTAGTCGACAGGGGGCCCAGCCCCAGCATTTT. This gives the protein CASSRQGAQPQHF.

The chain is built from TRBV9 and TRBJ2-3, with 11 bases that match TRBD2. V lost 3 bases, J lost 5 bases, and 5 bases stayed unmatched. The length of the CDR3 is 15 residues. CDR1 is SGDLS and CDR2 is YYNGEE in the germline V gene. CDR3 residues: CASSGRLAGQDTQYF. The CDR3 DNA is TGTGCCAGCAGCGGACGACTAGCGGGACAAGATACGCAGTATTTT.

The chain couples TRBV2 to TRBJ2-4; TRBD2 matches at 7 bases. The germline gives CDR1 SNHLY, CDR2 FYNNEI. V was clipped by 5 bases and J by 2 bases; unmatched bases: 9. The CDR3 totals 16 residues. The CDR3 DNA is TGTGCCAGCAGTTTGGGGGGGTTGGGACCCAAAAACATTCAGTACTTC. This sequence encodes CASSLGGLGPKNIQYF.

A few counts support this clone. The chain carries TRBV7-8 and TRBJ2-1, with TRBD2 matching 8 bases. V shed 0 bases and J 14 bases; nucleotides not matched to a gene: 0. CDR1 is SGHVS and CDR2 is FQNEAQ in the germline V gene. The CDR3 loop spans 11 amino acids. The CDR3 DNA sequence: TGTGCCAGCAGCTTAGCCGGGAGGGAGTTCTTC. It translates to CASSLAGREFF.

This chain connects TRBV7-2 to TRBJ2-6; D gene unclear. The CDR3 has 14 amino acids. V lost 3 bases and J 3 bases, leaving 6 bases between the germline ends. Looked up from germline, CDR1 is SGHTA and CDR2 is FQGNSA. CDR3 in amino acids: CASSLRSGANVLTF. The CDR3 nucleotides are TGTGCCAGCAGCTTGAGAAGTGGGGCCAACGTCCTGACTTTC.

In its sample, this clone was seen a few times. The rearrangement uses TRBV4-1 and TRBJ2-7, with D unresolved. V gave up 1 base and J gave up 1 base, with 8 bases separating them. CDR1 is MGHRA and CDR2 is YSYEKL in the germline V gene. The CDR3 contains 14 residues. The CDR3 region has the DNA TGCGCCAGCAGCCAAGTGGCACCATCCTACGAGCAGTACTTC. Translating gives CASSQVAPSYEQYF.

This clone was detected only a few times. This chain joins TRBV27 and TRBJ2-3; no definite D call. CDR3 length equals 15 residues. The germline CDR1 and CDR2 sequences are MNHEY and SMNVEV (reference sequence). V lost 6 bases, J lost 4 bases, and 17 bases lay in between. As DNA, the CDR3 is TGTGCCAGCAGCGCTAACTTTGGAGATCCAGATACGCAGTATTTT. It yields the protein CASSANFGDPDTQYF.

The gene calls are TRBV2 and TRBJ2-7; 7 bases fit TRBD2. CDR1 is SNHLY, CDR2 FYNNEI, per germline. V lost 5 bases and J lost 5; bases outside the gene matches: 12. The CDR3 runs 15 residues. CDR3 in DNA: TGTGCCAGCAGTTATAGCGGGCCGCCTTTCCACGAGCAGTACTTC. This translates into CASSYSGPPFHEQYF.

The chain combines TRBV30 with TRBJ1-6, with D unclear. The V and J ends lost 1 base and 4 bases respectively, with 23 bases between them. Germline lookup yields CDR1 GTSNPN and CDR2 SVGIG (reference sequence). This CDR3 is 19 amino acids long. Here the CDR3 reads CAWSGGNTRFGVYNSPLHF. CDR3 nucleotides: TGTGCCTGGAGTGGAGGTAATACGAGGTTCGGTGTATATAATTCACCCCTCCACTTT.

This chain uses TRBV25-1 with TRBJ2-3; 9 nucleotides match TRBD2. V lost 0 bases and J lost 3; bases outside the gene matches: 1. Germline V CDR1 and CDR2: MGHDK, SYGVNS. The CDR3 loop spans 15 amino acids. The CDR3 coding sequence is TGTGCCAGCAGTGAATATAGCGGGAGTACAGATACGCAGTATTTT. It specifies CASSEYSGSTDTQYF.

The V call is TRBV5-1, the J call TRBJ1-4; a possible D gene is TRBD1 (6 bases). Germline loops: CDR1 SGHRS, CDR2 YFSETQ. Trimming left V 4 bases short and J 5 bases short, with 12 bases between. The CDR3 consists of 14 residues. The CDR3 sequence is CASSTGQRNEKLFF. CDR3 in DNA: TGCGCCAGCAGCACGGGACAAAGGAATGAAAAACTGTTTTTT.

The chain carries TRBV7-2 and TRBJ2-1, with TRBD2 as a possible D gene (7 bases). The germline V gene has CDR1 SGHTA and CDR2 FQGNSA. This CDR3 is built from 17 residues. Trimming took 5 bases from V and 0 from J, leaving 17 bases between them. The CDR3 sequence: CASSLLGAGVSYNEQFF. The CDR3 DNA is TGTGCCAGCAGCCTTTTGGGGGCGGGAGTCTCCTACAATGAGCAGTTCTTC.